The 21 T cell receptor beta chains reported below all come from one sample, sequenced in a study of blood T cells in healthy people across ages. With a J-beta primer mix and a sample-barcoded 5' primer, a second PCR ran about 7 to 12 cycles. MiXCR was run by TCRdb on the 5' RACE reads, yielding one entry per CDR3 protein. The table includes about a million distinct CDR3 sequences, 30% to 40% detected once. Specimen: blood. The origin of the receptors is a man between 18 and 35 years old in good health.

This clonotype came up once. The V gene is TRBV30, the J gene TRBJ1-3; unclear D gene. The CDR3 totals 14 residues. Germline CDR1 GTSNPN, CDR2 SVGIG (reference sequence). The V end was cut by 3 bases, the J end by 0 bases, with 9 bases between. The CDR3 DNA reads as TGTGCCTGGAGACTACCGAGCTCTGGAAACACCATATATTTT. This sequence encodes CAWRLPSSGNTIYF.

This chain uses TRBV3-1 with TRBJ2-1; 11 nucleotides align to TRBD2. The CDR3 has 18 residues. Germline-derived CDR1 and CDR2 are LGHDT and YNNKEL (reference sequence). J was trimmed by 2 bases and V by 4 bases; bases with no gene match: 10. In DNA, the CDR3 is TGTGCCAGCAGCCTCAATTTAGCGGGGGGGCCTACCTACAATGAGCAGTTCTTC. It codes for CASSLNLAGGPTYNEQFF.

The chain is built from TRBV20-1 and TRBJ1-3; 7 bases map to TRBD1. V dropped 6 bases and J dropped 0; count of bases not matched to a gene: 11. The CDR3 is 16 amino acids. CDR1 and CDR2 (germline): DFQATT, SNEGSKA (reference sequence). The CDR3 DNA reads TGCAGTGCCTCCGCGACAGGGAGCCGCTCTGGAAACACCATATATTTT. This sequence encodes CSASATGSRSGNTIYF.

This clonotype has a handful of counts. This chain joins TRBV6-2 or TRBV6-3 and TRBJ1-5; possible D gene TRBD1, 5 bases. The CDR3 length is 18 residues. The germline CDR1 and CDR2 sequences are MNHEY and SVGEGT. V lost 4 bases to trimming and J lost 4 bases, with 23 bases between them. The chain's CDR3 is CASSLGDPRTLGNQPQHF. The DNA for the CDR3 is TGTGCCAGCAGTTTAGGGGACCCTCGGACACTTGGGAATCAGCCCCAGCATTTT.

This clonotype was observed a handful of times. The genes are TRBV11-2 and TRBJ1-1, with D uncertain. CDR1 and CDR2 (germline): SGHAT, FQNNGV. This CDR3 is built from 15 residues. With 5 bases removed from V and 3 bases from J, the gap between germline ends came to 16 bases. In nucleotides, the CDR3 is TGTGCCAGCAGCCCCCACTCGGCCGAGGACACTGAAGCTTTCTTT. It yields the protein CASSPHSAEDTEAFF. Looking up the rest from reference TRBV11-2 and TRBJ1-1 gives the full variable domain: EAGVAQSPRYKIIEKRQSVAFWCNPISGHATLYWYQQILGQGPKLLIQFQNNGVVDDSQLPKDRFSAERLKGVDSTLKIQPAKLEDSAVYLCASSPHSAEDTEAFFGQGTRLTVV.

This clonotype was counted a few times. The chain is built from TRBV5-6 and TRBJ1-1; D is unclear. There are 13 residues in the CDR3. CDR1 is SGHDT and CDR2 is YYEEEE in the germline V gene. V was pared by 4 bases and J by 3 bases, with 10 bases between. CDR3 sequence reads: CASSPGRYTEAFF. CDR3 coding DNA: TGTGCCAGCAGCCCCGGCAGGTACACTGAAGCTTTCTTT.

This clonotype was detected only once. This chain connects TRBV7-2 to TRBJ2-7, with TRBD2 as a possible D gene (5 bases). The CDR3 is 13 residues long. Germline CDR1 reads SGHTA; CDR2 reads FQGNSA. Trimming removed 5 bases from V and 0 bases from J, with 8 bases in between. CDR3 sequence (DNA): TGTGCCAGCAGCCGCAGCGGCTCCTACGAGCAGTACTTC. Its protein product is CASSRSGSYEQYF.

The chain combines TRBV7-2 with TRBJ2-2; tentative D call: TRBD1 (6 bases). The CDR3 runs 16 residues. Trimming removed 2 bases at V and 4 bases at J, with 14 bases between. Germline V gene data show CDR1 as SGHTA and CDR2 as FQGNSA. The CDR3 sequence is CASSLRQADPTGELFF. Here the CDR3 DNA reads TGTGCCAGCAGCTTAAGACAGGCGGACCCCACCGGGGAGCTGTTTTTT.

The CDR3 loop reads CSAGNLLNTEAFF. Written as DNA, the CDR3 is TGCAGTGCTGGGAATCTTCTGAACACTGAAGCTTTCTTT. The genes are TRBV20-1 and TRBJ1-1; D is unresolved. Trimming took 5 bases from V and 0 from J, leaving 10 bases between them. Germline V lookup: CDR1 DFQATT, CDR2 SNEGSKA (reference sequence). This CDR3 has 13 amino acids.

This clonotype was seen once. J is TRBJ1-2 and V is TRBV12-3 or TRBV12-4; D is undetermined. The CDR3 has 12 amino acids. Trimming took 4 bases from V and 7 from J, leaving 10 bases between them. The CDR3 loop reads CASSWVRGGYTF. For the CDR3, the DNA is TGTGCCAGCAGTTGGGTTCGAGGTGGCTACACCTTC.

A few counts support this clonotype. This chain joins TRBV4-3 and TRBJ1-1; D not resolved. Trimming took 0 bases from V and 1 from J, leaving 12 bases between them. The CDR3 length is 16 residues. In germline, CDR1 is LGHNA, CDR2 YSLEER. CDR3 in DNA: TGCGCCAGCAGCCAAGATTTAGTGGCGGCGAACACTGAAGCTTTCTTT. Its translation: CASSQDLVAANTEAFF.

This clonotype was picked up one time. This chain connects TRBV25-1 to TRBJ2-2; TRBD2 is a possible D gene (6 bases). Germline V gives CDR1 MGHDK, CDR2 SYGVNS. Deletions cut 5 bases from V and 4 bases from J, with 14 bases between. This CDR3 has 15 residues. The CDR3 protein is CASSSVGGGTGELFF. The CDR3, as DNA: TGTGCCAGCAGTTCGGTGGGAGGAGGCACCGGGGAGCTGTTTTTT.

The CDR3 loop reads CSASGQGHNQPQHF. CDR3 in DNA: TGCAGTGCTAGTGGGCAGGGGCATAATCAGCCCCAGCATTTT. J is TRBJ1-5 and V is TRBV20-1, with D maybe TRBD1 (6 bases). V shed 3 bases and J shed 4 bases, with 13 bases lying between them. In germline, CDR1 is DFQATT, CDR2 SNEGSKA (reference sequence). The CDR3 covers 14 residues.

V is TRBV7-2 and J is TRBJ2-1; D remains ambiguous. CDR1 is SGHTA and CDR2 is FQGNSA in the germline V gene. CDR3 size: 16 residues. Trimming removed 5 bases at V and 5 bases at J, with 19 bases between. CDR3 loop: CASSEGGIWQNNEQFF. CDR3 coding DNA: TGTGCCAGCAGCGAAGGTGGGATTTGGCAAAACAATGAGCAGTTCTTC. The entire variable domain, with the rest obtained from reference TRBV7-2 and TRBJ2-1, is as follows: GAGVSQSPSNKVTEKGKDVELRCDPISGHTALYWYRQSLGQGLEFLIYFQGNSAPDKSGLPSDRFSAERTGGSVSTLTIQRTQQEDSAVYLCASSEGGIWQNNEQFFGPGTRLTVL.

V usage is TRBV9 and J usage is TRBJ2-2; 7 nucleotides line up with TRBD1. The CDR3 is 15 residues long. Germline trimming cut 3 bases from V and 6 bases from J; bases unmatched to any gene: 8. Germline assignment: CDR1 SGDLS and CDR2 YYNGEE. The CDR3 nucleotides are TGTGCCAGCAGCGCCGGACAGGACCCATCCGGGGAGCTGTTTTTT. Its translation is CASSAGQDPSGELFF.

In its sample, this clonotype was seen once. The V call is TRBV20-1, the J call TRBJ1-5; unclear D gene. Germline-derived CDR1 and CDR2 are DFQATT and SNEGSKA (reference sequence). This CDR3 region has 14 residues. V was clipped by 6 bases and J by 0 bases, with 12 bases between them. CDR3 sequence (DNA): TGCAGTGCCTCCCCGGCAAATAGCAATCAGCCCCAGCATTTT. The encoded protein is CSASPANSNQPQHF.

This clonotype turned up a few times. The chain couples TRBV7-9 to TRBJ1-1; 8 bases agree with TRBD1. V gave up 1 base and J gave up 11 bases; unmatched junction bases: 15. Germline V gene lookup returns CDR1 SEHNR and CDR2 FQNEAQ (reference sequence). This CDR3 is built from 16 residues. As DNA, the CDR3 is TGTGCCAGCAGCTTAGAGAATACACAGGGGGTTCCCATTGCTTTCTTT. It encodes CASSLENTQGVPIAFF.

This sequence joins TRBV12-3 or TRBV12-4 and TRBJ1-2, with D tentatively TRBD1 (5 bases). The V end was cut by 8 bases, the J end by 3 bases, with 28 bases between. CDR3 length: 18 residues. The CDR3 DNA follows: TGTGCCAGCTTTGGGGCCGGGAGAGGGCATTATTGGGACTATGGCTACACCTTC. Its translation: CASFGAGRGHYWDYGYTF.

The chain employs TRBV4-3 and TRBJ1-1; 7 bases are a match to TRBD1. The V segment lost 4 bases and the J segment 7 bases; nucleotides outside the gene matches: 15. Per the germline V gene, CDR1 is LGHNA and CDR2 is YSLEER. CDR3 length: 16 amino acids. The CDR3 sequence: CASSLGVGGMMGEAFF. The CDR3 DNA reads TGCGCCAGCAGCCTAGGGGTAGGGGGCATGATGGGTGAAGCTTTCTTT.

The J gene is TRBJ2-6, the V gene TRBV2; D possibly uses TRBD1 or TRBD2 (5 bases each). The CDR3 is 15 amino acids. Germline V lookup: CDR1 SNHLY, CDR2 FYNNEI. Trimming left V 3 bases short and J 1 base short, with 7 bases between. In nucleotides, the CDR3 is TGTGCCAGCAGTGAGGGACCATCTGGGGCCAACGTCCTGACTTTC. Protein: CASSEGPSGANVLTF. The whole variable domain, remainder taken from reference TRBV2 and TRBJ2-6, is EPEVTQTPSHQVTQMGQEVILRCVPISNHLYFYWYRQILGQKVEFLVSFYNNEISEKSEIFDDQFSVERPDGSNFTLKIRSTKLEDSAMYFCASSEGPSGANVLTFGAGSRLTVL.

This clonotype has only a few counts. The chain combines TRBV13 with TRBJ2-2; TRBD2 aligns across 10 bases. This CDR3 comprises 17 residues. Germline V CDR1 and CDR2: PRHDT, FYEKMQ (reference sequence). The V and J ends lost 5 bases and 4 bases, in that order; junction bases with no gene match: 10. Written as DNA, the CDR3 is TGTGCCAGCAGCCATCAGGGATTAGCGGGAGGCACCGGGGAGCTGTTTTTT. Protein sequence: CASSHQGLAGGTGELFF.